This TCR beta chain was obtained from a study of control samples from healthy donors and cancer patients. The CDR3 sequence is 15 residues long. The V gene lost 0 bases and the J gene lost 2 bases, with 11 bases spanning the gap. Per germline, CDR1 LGHNA and CDR2 YSLEER. Sequencing was performed with immunoSEQ multiplex PCR; in TCRdb, only in-frame clones are kept and a portion is missing. This table holds tens of thousands of clones, 90% to 95% found once. The V call is TRBV4-3, the J call TRBJ2-7; D ambiguous. This TCR was sampled from a man aged 25-45 years in good health. The specimen sequenced was blood. CDR3 bases: TGCGCCAGCAGCCAAGATGCCGACACACCCTACGAGCAGTACTTC. It yields the protein CASSQDADTPYEQYF.